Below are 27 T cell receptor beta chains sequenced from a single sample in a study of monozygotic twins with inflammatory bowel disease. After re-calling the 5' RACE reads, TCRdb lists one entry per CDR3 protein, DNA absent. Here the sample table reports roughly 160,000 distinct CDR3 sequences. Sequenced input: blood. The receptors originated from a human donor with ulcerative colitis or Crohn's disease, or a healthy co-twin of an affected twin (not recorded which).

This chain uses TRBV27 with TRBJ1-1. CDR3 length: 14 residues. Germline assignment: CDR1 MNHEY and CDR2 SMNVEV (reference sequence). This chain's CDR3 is CASSLSAGRTEAFF.

The chain's CDR3 is CASSLAVGGTSTDTQYF. The chain has TRBV5-1 and TRBJ2-3; TCRdb reports TRBD1, a call that lacks DNA to check it against. The germline CDR1 and CDR2 sequences are SGHRS and YFSETQ. The CDR3 runs to 17 residues.

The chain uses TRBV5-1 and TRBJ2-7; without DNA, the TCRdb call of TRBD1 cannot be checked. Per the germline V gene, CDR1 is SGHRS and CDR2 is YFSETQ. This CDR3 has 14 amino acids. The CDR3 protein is CASSLGPQGYEQYF.

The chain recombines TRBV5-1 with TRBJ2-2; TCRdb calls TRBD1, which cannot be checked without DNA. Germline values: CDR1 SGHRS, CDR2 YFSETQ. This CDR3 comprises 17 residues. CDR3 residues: CASSTPGQDLDTGELFF.

The CDR3 loop is CASSYWTSGSIGELFF. V gene TRBV6-5 combines with J gene TRBJ2-2; the D call of TRBD2 rests on TCRdb alone, since no DNA is present to check it. This CDR3 spans 16 amino acids. CDR1 is MNHEY and CDR2 is SVGAGI in the germline V gene.

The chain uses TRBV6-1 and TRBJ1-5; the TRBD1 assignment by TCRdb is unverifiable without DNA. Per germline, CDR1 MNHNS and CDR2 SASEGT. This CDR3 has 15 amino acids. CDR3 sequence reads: CASSLAGQSNQPQHF.

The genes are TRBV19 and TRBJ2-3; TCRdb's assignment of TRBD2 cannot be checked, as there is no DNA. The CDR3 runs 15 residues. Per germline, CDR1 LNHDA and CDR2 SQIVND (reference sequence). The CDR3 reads CASSTGTSGTDTQYF. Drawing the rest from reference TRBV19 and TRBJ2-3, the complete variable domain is DGGITQSPKYLFRKEGQNVTLSCEQNLNHDAMYWYRQDPGQGLRLIYYSQIVNDFQKGDIAEGYSVSREKKESFPLTVTSAQKNPTAFYLCASSTGTSGTDTQYFGPGTRLTVL.

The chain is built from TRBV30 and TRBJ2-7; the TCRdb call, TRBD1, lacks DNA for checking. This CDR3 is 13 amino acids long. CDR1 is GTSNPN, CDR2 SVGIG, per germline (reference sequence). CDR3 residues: CACRRRGPYEQYF.

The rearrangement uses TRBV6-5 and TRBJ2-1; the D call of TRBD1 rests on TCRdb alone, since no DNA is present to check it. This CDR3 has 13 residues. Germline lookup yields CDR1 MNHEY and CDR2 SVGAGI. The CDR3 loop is CASSYQGGKEQFF.

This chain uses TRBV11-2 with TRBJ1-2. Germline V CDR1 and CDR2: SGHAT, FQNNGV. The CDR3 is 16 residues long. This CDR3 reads CASSPDRFPPNYGYTF.

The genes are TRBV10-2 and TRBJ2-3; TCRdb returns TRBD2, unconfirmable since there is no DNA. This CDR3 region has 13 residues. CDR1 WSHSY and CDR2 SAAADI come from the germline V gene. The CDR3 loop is CASGLAGVDTQYF.

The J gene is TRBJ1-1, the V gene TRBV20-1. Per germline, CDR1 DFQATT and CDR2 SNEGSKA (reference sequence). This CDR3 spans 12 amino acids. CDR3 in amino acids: CSALRLGTEAFF.

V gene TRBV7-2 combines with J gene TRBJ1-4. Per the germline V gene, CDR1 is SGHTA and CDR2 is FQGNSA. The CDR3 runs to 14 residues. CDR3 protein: CASSQGGSNEKLFF.

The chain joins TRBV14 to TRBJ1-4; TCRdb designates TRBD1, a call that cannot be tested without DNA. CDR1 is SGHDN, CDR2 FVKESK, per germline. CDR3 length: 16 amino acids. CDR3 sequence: CASSQETGETNEKLFF.

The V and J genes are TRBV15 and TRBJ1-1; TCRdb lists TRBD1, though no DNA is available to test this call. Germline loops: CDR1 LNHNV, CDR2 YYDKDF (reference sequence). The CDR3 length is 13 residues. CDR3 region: CATSRTGNTEAFF.

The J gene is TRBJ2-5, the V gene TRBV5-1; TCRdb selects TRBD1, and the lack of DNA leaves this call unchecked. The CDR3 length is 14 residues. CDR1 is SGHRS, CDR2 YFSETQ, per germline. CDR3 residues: CASSSQGYQETQYF.

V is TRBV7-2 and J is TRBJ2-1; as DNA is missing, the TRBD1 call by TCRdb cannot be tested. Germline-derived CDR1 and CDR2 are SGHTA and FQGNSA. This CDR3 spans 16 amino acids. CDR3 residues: CASSSLSTVSYNEQFF.

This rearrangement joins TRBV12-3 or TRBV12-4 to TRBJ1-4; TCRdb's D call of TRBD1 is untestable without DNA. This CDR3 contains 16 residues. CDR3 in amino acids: CASRYSNRGTNEKLFF.

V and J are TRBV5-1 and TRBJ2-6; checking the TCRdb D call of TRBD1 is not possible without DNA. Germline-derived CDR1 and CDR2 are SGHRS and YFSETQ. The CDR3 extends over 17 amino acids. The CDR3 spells CASSPHRAQLGANVLTF.

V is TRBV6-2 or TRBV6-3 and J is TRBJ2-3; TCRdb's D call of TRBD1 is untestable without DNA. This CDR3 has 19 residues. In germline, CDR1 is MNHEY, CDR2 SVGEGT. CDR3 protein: CASSQFLSGLPLSTDTQYF.

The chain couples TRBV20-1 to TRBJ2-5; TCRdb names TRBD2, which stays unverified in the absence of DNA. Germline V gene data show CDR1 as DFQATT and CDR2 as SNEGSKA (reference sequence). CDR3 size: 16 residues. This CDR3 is CSARFPPSGRKETQYF.

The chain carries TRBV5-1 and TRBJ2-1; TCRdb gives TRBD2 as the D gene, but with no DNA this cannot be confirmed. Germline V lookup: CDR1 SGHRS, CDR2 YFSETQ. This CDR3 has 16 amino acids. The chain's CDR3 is CASRASGRAAYNEQFF.

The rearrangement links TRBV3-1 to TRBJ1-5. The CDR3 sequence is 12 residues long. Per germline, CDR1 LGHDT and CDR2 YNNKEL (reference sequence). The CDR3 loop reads CASSQVGQPQHF.

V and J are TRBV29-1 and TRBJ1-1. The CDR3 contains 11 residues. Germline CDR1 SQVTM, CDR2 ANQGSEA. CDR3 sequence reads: CSVEGYTEAFF.

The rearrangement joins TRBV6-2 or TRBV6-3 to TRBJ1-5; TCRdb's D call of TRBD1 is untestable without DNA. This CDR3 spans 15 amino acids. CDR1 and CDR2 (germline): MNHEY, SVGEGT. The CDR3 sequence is CASSYDGTPNQPQHF.

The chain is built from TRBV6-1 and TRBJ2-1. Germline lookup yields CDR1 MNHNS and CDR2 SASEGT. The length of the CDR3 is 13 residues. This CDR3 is CASSERGNYVQFF.

CDR3 amino acids: CSASPKVGIHEQYF. J is TRBJ2-7 and V is TRBV20-1. The germline CDR1 and CDR2 sequences are DFQATT and SNEGSKA (reference sequence). The CDR3 covers 14 residues.